This TCR beta chain was sequenced during a study of T cell changes during pregnancy in multiple sclerosis. This CDR3 has 13 residues. The germline V and J ends were trimmed by 6 bases and 0 bases, with 11 bases remaining between them. Germline CDR1 is SQVTM and CDR2 is ANQGSEA. The protocol was immunoSEQ multiplex PCR, while the TCRdb copy is restricted to in-frame clones and leaves out a portion. The profile shows 40,000 or so clones, 92% of them singletons. This TCR was sampled from a female donor with multiple sclerosis, enrolled in a pregnancy study. The chain employs TRBV29-1 and TRBJ1-2; a weak D match, TRBD1 (6 bases). This specimen consisted of CD8+ T cells from peripheral blood mononuclear cells, obtained in the first trimester of pregnancy. The DNA of the CDR3 is TGCAGCGTAAGACAGGTTACTAACTATGGCTACACCTTC. This encodes CSVRQVTNYGYTF. Together with reference TRBV29-1 and TRBJ1-2, the CDR3 gives the full variable domain: SAVISQKPSRDICQRGTSLTIQCQVDSQVTMMFWYRQQPGQSLTLIATANQGSEATYESGFVIDKFPISRPNLTFSTLTVSNMSPEDSSIYLCSVRQVTNYGYTFGSGTRLTVV.